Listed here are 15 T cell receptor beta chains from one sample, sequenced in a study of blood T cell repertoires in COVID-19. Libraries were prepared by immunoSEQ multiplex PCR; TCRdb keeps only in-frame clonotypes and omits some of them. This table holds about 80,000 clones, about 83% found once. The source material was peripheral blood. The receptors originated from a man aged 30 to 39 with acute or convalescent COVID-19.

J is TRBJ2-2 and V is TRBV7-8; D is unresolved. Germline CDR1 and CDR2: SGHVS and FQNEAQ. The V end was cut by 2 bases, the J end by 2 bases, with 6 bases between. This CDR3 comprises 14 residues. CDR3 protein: CASSLSLNTGELFF. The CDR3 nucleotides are TGTGCCAGCAGCTTAAGCCTCAACACCGGGGAGCTGTTTTTT.

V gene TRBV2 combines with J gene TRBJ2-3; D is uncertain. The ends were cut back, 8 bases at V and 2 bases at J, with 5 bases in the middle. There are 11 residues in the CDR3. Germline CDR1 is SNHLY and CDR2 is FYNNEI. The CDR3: CASGTTDTQYF. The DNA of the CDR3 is TGTGCCAGCGGCACCACAGATACGCAGTATTTT.

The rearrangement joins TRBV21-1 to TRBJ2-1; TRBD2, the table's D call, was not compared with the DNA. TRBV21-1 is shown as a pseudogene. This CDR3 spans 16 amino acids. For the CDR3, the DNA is TGTGCCAGCAAGAGGACTAGCGGGAGCTCCTACAATGAGCAGTTCTTC. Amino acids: CASKRTSGSSYNEQFF.

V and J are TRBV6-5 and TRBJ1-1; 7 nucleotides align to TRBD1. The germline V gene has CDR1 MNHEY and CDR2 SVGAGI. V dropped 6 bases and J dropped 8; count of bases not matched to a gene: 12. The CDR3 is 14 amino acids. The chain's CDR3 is CASRSTGMGGEAFF. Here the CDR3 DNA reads TGTGCCAGCAGGTCGACAGGGATGGGTGGAGAAGCTTTCTTT.

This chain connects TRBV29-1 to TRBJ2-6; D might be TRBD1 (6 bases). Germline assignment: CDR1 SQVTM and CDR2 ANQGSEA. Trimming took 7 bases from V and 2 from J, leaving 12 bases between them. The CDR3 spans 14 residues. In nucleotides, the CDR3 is TGCAGCGGCTTTACAGGGACTGGGGCCAACGTCCTGACTTTC. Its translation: CSGFTGTGANVLTF.

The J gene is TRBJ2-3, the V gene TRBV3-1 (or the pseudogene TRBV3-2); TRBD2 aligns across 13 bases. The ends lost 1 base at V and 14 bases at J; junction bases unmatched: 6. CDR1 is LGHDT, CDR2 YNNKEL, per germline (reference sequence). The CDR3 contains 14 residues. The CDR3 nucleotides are TGTGCCAGCAGCCAAGGACTAGCGGGAGGACTTGCGTATTTT. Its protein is CASSQGLAGGLAYF.

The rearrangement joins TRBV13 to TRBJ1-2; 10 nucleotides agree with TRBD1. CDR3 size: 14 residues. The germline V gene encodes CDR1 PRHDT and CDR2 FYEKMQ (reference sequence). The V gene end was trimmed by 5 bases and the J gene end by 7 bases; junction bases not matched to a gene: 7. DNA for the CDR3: TGTGCCAGCAGCAACCAAGACAGGGGGCTTGGCTACACCTTC. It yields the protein CASSNQDRGLGYTF.

The CDR3 region is CATSRYRDRYEQYF. CDR3 nucleotides: TGTGCCACCAGCAGATACCGGGACAGGTACGAGCAGTACTTC. This chain links TRBV15 with TRBJ2-7; 8 bases fit TRBD1. V shed 2 bases and J 4 bases; nucleotides not matched to a gene: 4. The CDR3 has 14 residues. Germline V gene sequence: CDR1 LNHNV, CDR2 YYDKDF (reference sequence).

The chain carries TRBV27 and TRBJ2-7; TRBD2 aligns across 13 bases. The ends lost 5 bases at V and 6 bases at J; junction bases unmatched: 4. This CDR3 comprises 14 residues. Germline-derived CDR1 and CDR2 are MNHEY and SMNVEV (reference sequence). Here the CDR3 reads CASSLTSGRTEQYF. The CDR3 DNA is TGTGCCAGCAGTCTGACTAGCGGGAGGACCGAGCAGTACTTC.

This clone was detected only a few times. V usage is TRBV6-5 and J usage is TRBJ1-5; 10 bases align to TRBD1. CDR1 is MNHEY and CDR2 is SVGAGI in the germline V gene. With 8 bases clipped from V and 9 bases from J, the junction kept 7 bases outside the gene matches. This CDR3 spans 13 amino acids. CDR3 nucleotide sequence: TGTGCCAGCGTCCTGACAGGGGGCTTGCCCCAGCATTTT. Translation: CASVLTGGLPQHF.

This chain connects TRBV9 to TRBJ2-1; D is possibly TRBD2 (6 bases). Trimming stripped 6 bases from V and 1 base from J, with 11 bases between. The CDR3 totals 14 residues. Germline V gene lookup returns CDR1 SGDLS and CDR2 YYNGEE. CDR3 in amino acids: CASNPGVSYNEQFF. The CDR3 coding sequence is TGTGCCAGCAATCCGGGAGTATCCTACAATGAGCAGTTCTTC.

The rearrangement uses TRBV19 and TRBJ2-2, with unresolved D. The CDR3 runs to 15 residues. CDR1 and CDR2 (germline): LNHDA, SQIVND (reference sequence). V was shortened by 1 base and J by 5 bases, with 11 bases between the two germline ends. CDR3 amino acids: CASSIVAAGTGELFF. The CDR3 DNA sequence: TGTGCCAGTAGTATAGTGGCTGCCGGGACCGGGGAGCTGTTTTTT.

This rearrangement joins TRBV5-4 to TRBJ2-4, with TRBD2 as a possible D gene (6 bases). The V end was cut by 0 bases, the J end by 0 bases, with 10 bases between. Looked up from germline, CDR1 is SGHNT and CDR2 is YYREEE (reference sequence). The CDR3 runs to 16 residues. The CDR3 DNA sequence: TGTGCCAGCAGCTTGGGGGGGGACCAAGCCAAAAACATTCAGTACTTC. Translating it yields CASSLGGDQAKNIQYF.

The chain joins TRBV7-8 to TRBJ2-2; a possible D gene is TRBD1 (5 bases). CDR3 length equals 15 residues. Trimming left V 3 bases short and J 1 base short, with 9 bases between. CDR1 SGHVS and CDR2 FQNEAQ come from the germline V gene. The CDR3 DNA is TGTGCCAGCAGCTTGCGTGGACAGAACACCGGGGAGCTGTTTTTT. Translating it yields CASSLRGQNTGELFF.

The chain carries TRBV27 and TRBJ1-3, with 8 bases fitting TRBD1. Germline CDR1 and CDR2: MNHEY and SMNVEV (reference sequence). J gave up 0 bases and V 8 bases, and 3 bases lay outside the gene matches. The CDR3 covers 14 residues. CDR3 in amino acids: CASRTGPSGNTIYF. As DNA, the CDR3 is TGTGCCAGCCGGACAGGGCCCTCTGGAAACACCATATATTTT.